The 30 T cell receptor beta chains in this list originate from one sample, sequenced in a study of blood T cell repertoires in COVID-19. Sequenced by immunoSEQ multiplex PCR; TCRdb stores in-frame clones only, minus some. The table includes roughly 250,000 clones, around nine tenths detected once. What was sequenced was PBMCs or T cells enriched from blood (not recorded which). These receptors all come from a woman under 30 who had recovered from COVID-19.

This clone was counted a single time. The CDR3 is CASRDSRTDTQYF. Here the CDR3 DNA reads TGTGCCAGCCGGGACTCACGCACAGATACGCAGTATTTT. The V gene is TRBV28, the J gene TRBJ2-3; TRBD2 might be the D (6 bases). Germline assignment: CDR1 MDHEN and CDR2 SYDVKM. The CDR3 is made up of 13 amino acids. Deletions cut 8 bases from V and 1 base from J, with 10 bases between.

The CDR3 protein is CASSLGQGSYNEQFF. In DNA, the CDR3 is TGTGCCAGCAGCCTAGGACAGGGGAGTTACAATGAGCAGTTCTTC. V gene TRBV11-1 combines with J gene TRBJ2-1, with TRBD1 matching over 9 bases. Germline-derived CDR1 and CDR2 are SGHAT and FQDESV (reference sequence). This CDR3 region has 15 residues. Unmatched junction bases numbered 6, after V lost 5 bases and J lost 4 bases.

This chain links TRBV9 with TRBJ2-5; TRBD2 might be the D (5 bases). The CDR3 is 15 residues long. V lost 4 bases to trimming and J lost 5 bases, with 18 bases between them. Germline assignment: CDR1 SGDLS and CDR2 YYNGEE. The CDR3: CASSPRGSTAETQYF. CDR3 bases: TGTGCCAGCAGCCCCCGAGGGAGTACAGCTGAGACCCAGTACTTC.

The rearrangement joins TRBV6-2 or TRBV6-3 to TRBJ2-3; 10 nucleotides match TRBD2. Germline V gene data show CDR1 as MNHEY and CDR2 as SVGEGT. The CDR3 is 16 residues long. J lost 6 bases, V lost 3 bases, and 9 bases had no gene match. The CDR3 spells CASSYPGLADLDTQYF. The DNA of the CDR3 is TGTGCCAGCAGTTATCCCGGACTAGCGGACCTGGATACGCAGTATTTT.

CDR3 loop: CASSIRTEYNSPLHF. CDR3 sequence (DNA): TGTGCCAGCAGCATAAGGACAGAATATAATTCACCCCTCCACTTT. The chain has TRBV11-3 and TRBJ1-6; possibly TRBD1 for D (6 bases). Germline V lookup: CDR1 SGHNT, CDR2 YENEEA. The CDR3 is 15 amino acids. Deletions cut 5 bases from V and 4 bases from J, with 12 bases between.

The CDR3 sequence: CASSLGEKQGRYMRGGYTF. The CDR3 bases are TGTGCCAGCAGCTTAGGGGAGAAACAGGGGAGATATATGCGGGGAGGCTACACCTTC. The genes are TRBV7-2 and TRBJ1-2; 7 bases match TRBD1. Trimming cost V 1 base and J 8 bases; bases outside gene matches: 22. Germline-derived CDR1 and CDR2 are SGHTA and FQGNSA. The length of the CDR3 is 19 residues. Variable domain in full (rest from reference TRBV7-2 and TRBJ1-2): GAGVSQSPSNKVTEKGKDVELRCDPISGHTALYWYRQSLGQGLEFLIYFQGNSAPDKSGLPSDRFSAERTGGSVSTLTIQRTQQEDSAVYLCASSLGEKQGRYMRGGYTFGSGTRLTVV.

This clone has only one observation. The V call is TRBV5-4, the J call TRBJ1-2; 7 nucleotides line up with TRBD1. The germline gives CDR1 SGHNT, CDR2 YYREEE (reference sequence). V shed 0 bases and J 8 bases; nucleotides not matched to a gene: 4. The CDR3 runs 13 residues. CDR3 sequence: CASSLEAGGGYTF. The CDR3 DNA follows: TGTGCCAGCAGCTTGGAGGCAGGGGGGGGCTACACCTTC.

This clone has only one observation. The chain couples TRBV5-1 to TRBJ1-1; D unclear. This CDR3 is 13 amino acids long. The germline V and J ends were trimmed by 7 bases and 1 base, with 11 bases remaining between them. CDR1 and CDR2 (germline): SGHRS, YFSETQ. Here the CDR3 reads CASGQHPNTEAFF. The CDR3 nucleotides are TGCGCCAGCGGTCAACACCCGAACACTGAAGCTTTCTTT.

The chain employs TRBV5-1 and TRBJ2-3, with TRBD2 identical over 9 bases. V was clipped by 0 bases and J by 0 bases; unmatched bases: 11. Germline CDR1 SGHRS, CDR2 YFSETQ. The CDR3 is made up of 19 amino acids. The CDR3 spells CASSLVYSGGGSSTDTQYF. In nucleotides, the CDR3 is TGCGCCAGCAGCTTGGTTTATAGCGGGGGTGGTTCGAGCACAGATACGCAGTATTTT.

In its sample, this clone was seen once. J is TRBJ1-1 and V is TRBV10-3, with D unresolved. This CDR3 is built from 14 residues. Germline loops: CDR1 ENHRY, CDR2 SYGVKD. V was trimmed by 0 bases and J by 4 bases, leaving 9 bases between them. CDR3 sequence reads: CAISESITVTEAFF. CDR3 sequence (DNA): TGTGCCATCAGTGAGTCGATTACAGTCACTGAAGCTTTCTTT.

The rearrangement joins TRBV19 to TRBJ1-1; perhaps TRBD1 as D (6 bases). V lost 5 bases, J lost 5 bases, and 21 bases lay in between. The CDR3 is 16 amino acids. Looked up from germline, CDR1 is LNHDA and CDR2 is SQIVND (reference sequence). For the CDR3, the DNA is TGTGCCAGTAGTTCCGGGCAGGGGCCCCGCCGGACTGAAGCTTTCTTT. Amino acids: CASSSGQGPRRTEAFF.

The gene calls are TRBV5-1 and TRBJ1-5, with D perhaps TRBD1 (6 bases). This CDR3 contains 14 residues. Trimming stripped 2 bases from V and 4 bases from J, with 10 bases between. Germline lookup yields CDR1 SGHRS and CDR2 YFSETQ. CDR3 bases: TGCGCCAGCAGCTTACAGGGAGGGAATCAGCCCCAGCATTTT. It is translated as CASSLQGGNQPQHF.

This clone has just a few counts. J is TRBJ2-1 and V is TRBV2, with a possible D match to TRBD1 (6 bases). CDR1 and CDR2 (germline): SNHLY, FYNNEI. V was pared by 2 bases and J by 7 bases, with 6 bases between. The CDR3 contains 12 residues. For the CDR3, the DNA is TGTGCCAGCAGTGAAAGGGGGAATGAGCAGTTCTTC. Translation gives CASSERGNEQFF.

This clone was recorded only once. The chain is built from TRBV11-2 and TRBJ1-4; 8 nucleotides line up with TRBD1. Per the germline V gene, CDR1 is SGHAT and CDR2 is FQNNGV. The CDR3 loop spans 16 amino acids. The junction had 9 bases not matched to a gene; V was cut back by 1 base and J by 8 bases. CDR3 nucleotides: TGTGCCAGCAGCTTAGTGGTTGGACAGGGTTACGAAAAACTGTTTTTT. Translating it yields CASSLVVGQGYEKLFF. The whole variable domain, remainder taken from reference TRBV11-2 and TRBJ1-4, is EAGVAQSPRYKIIEKRQSVAFWCNPISGHATLYWYQQILGQGPKLLIQFQNNGVVDDSQLPKDRFSAERLKGVDSTLKIQPAKLEDSAVYLCASSLVVGQGYEKLFFGSGTQLSVL.

The chain links TRBV20-1 to TRBJ1-2; 7 nucleotides align to TRBD1. V lost 3 bases and J lost 6; bases outside the gene matches: 10. The CDR3 has 14 residues. Germline V CDR1 and CDR2: DFQATT, SNEGSKA (reference sequence). The DNA of the CDR3 is TGCAGTGCTAGTCCGGGACGGAGGGGGCATGGCTACACCTTC. It is translated as CSASPGRRGHGYTF.

A single count supports this clone. The rearrangement links TRBV28 to TRBJ2-6; 7 bases align to TRBD2. The CDR3 has 16 residues. V was clipped by 5 bases and J by 2 bases; unmatched bases: 6. The germline V gene encodes CDR1 MDHEN and CDR2 SYDVKM. For the CDR3, the DNA is TGTGCCAGCAGTCACGGGGGAGGGCCTGGGGCCAACGTCCTGACTTTC. Protein sequence: CASSHGGGPGANVLTF.

This rearrangement joins TRBV7-2 to TRBJ1-3; no reliable D call. The V end was cut by 5 bases, the J end by 0 bases, with 17 bases between. In germline, CDR1 is SGHTA, CDR2 FQGNSA. The CDR3 is made up of 17 amino acids. Here the CDR3 DNA reads TGTGCCAGCAGCGCCCAACAGATACAACACTCTGGAAACACCATATATTTT. It encodes CASSAQQIQHSGNTIYF.

The chain has TRBV19 and TRBJ2-3; no definite D call. V lost 3 bases and J lost 3, with 10 bases in between. Germline values: CDR1 LNHDA, CDR2 SQIVND (reference sequence). The CDR3 is 14 amino acids. CDR3: CASSIFRCTDTQYF. The DNA of the CDR3 is TGTGCCAGTAGTATCTTTAGATGTACAGATACGCAGTATTTT.

The chain uses TRBV16 and TRBJ2-1; 7 bases align to TRBD1. The CDR3 is 14 amino acids. The germline CDR1 and CDR2 sequences are KGHSY and FQNENV. The V and J ends lost 4 bases and 3 bases, in that order; junction bases with no gene match: 3. CDR3 sequence reads: CASSLRQGYNEQFF. The CDR3 DNA follows: TGTGCCAGCAGCCTTCGACAGGGCTACAATGAGCAGTTCTTC.

The chain links TRBV28 to TRBJ1-3; perhaps TRBD1 as D (5 bases). This CDR3 region has 14 residues. The ends were cut back, 5 bases at V and 3 bases at J, with 11 bases in the middle. Germline CDR1 MDHEN, CDR2 SYDVKM. The DNA of the CDR3 is TGTGCCAGCAGTACCCGGGGGGTTGGAAACACCATATATTTT. Encoded protein: CASSTRGVGNTIYF.

V usage is TRBV11-3 and J usage is TRBJ2-5; D is unresolved. The CDR3 consists of 15 residues. Trimming took off 6 bases at V and 1 base at J, with 15 bases between the two ends. CDR1 SGHNT and CDR2 YENEEA come from the germline V gene. CDR3 bases: TGTGCCAGCAGTCCAATCCCAGACTTCCAAGAGACCCAGTACTTC. This codes for CASSPIPDFQETQYF.

The V gene is TRBV5-4, the J gene TRBJ2-1; 8 bases line up with TRBD2. The V gene's germline CDR1 is SGHNT and CDR2 YYREEE (reference sequence). Trimming took 2 bases from V and 8 from J; bases not matched to a gene: 3. CDR3 size: 13 residues. CDR3 in amino acids: CASSFTGGDEQFF. DNA for the CDR3: TGTGCCAGCAGCTTCACCGGGGGGGATGAGCAGTTCTTC.

The chain joins TRBV29-1 to TRBJ2-7; tentative D call: TRBD1 (6 bases). V was clipped by 4 bases and J by 5 bases, with 12 bases between them. Germline V CDR1 and CDR2: SQVTM, ANQGSEA. The CDR3 sequence is 12 residues long. CDR3 coding DNA: TGCAGCGTTGGACAGGCCAACCACGAGCAGTACTTC. It specifies CSVGQANHEQYF.

The genes are TRBV5-6 and TRBJ2-1; 8 bases are shared with TRBD2. The CDR3 length is 15 residues. CDR1 SGHDT and CDR2 YYEEEE come from the germline V gene. The J segment lost 2 bases and the V segment lost 4 bases, leaving 5 bases of the junction unmatched. The CDR3 is CASSIGLAPYNEQFF. For the CDR3, the DNA is TGTGCCAGCAGCATCGGACTAGCCCCCTACAATGAGCAGTTCTTC. Supplemented by reference TRBV5-6 and TRBJ2-1, the full variable domain reads DAGVTQSPTHLIKTRGQQVTLRCSPKSGHDTVSWYQQALGQGPQFIFQYYEEEERQRGNFPDRFSGHQFPNYSSELNVNALLLGDSALYLCASSIGLAPYNEQFFGPGTRLTVL.

This chain links TRBV19 with TRBJ1-2; possibly TRBD1 for D (6 bases). The CDR3 has 14 residues. Germline CDR1 is LNHDA and CDR2 is SQIVND (reference sequence). The ends were cut back, 3 bases at V and 4 bases at J, with 12 bases in the middle. CDR3 in DNA: TGTGCCAGTAGTATTCTGACAGGTTTCTATGGCTACACCTTC. Translated, it gives CASSILTGFYGYTF.

Only one count was recorded for this clone. This chain connects TRBV7-8 to TRBJ1-4; D uncertain. V lost 5 bases and J lost 7, with 11 bases in between. The CDR3 runs to 13 residues. The germline CDR1 and CDR2 sequences are SGHVS and FQNEAQ. DNA of the CDR3: TGTGCCAGCAGCCGCGGTCGTGTTGAAAAACTGTTTTTT. Translation: CASSRGRVEKLFF.

This clone has just a few counts. V usage is TRBV28 and J usage is TRBJ1-6; possible D gene TRBD1, 6 bases. This CDR3 has 15 amino acids. The ends were cut back, 8 bases at V and 6 bases at J, with 17 bases in the middle. The germline CDR1 and CDR2 sequences are MDHEN and SYDVKM. DNA of the CDR3: TGTGCCAGCGCAGACGGACAGCTCCTTAATTCACCCCTCCACTTT. Its protein product is CASADGQLLNSPLHF.

This chain links TRBV2 with TRBJ1-2, with unresolved D. The CDR3 length is 15 residues. With 2 bases removed from V and 0 bases from J, the gap between germline ends came to 10 bases. The germline V gene encodes CDR1 SNHLY and CDR2 FYNNEI. CDR3 residues: CASSERKNTNYGYTF. Written as DNA, the CDR3 is TGTGCCAGCAGTGAACGAAAGAACACTAACTATGGCTACACCTTC.

This rearrangement joins TRBV4-3 to TRBJ2-7; no definite D call. Per the germline V gene, CDR1 is LGHNA and CDR2 is YSLEER. Trimming took off 0 bases at V and 5 bases at J, with 17 bases between the two ends. There are 16 residues in the CDR3. The DNA for the CDR3 is TGCGCCAGCAGCCAAGATTTATTTAGCCATAACCACGAGCAGTACTTC. Its translation is CASSQDLFSHNHEQYF.

The V call is TRBV11-2, the J call TRBJ1-3; 7 positions agree with TRBD1. This CDR3 is 15 amino acids long. Germline-derived CDR1 and CDR2 are SGHAT and FQNNGV. V gave up 2 bases and J gave up 2 bases; unmatched junction bases: 3. CDR3 DNA sequence: TGTGCCAGCAGCTTAAGGAGGGGGCCTGGAAACACCATATATTTT. It codes for CASSLRRGPGNTIYF. Full variable domain (remainder filled in from reference TRBV11-2 and TRBJ1-3): EAGVAQSPRYKIIEKRQSVAFWCNPISGHATLYWYQQILGQGPKLLIQFQNNGVVDDSQLPKDRFSAERLKGVDSTLKIQPAKLEDSAVYLCASSLRRGPGNTIYFGEGSWLTVV.